These 11 T cell receptor beta chains share one sample of origin, sequenced in a study of CD8+ T cells in alopecia areata. Sequencing relied on a cDNA template that was reverse transcribed from extracted RNA. Sequenced by immunoSEQ multiplex PCR; TCRdb stores in-frame clones only, minus some. This table holds over 150,000 clones, roughly 60% found once. The specimen comprised CD4+ T cells sorted from blood, sampled at week 0. The receptors were gathered from a human donor with alopecia areata.

The chain links TRBV7-8 to TRBJ2-2; D may correspond to TRBD1 or TRBD2 (5 bases each). V was trimmed by 0 bases and J by 0 bases, leaving 11 bases between them. The CDR3 totals 17 residues. Per the germline V gene, CDR1 is SGHVS and CDR2 is FQNEAQ. Written as DNA, the CDR3 is TGTGCCAGCAGCTTAGCGACCCGGGGCTCGAACACCGGGGAGCTGTTTTTT. Encoded protein: CASSLATRGSNTGELFF.

The CDR3 bases are TGTGCCAGCAGCCCTTACAGGATGAACACTGAAGCTTTCTTT. Residues: CASSPYRMNTEAFF. This chain connects TRBV6-5 to TRBJ1-1; possible D gene TRBD1, 5 bases. The CDR3 runs to 14 residues. The V gene lost 6 bases and the J gene lost 0 bases, with 11 bases spanning the gap. Germline CDR1 and CDR2: MNHEY and SVGAGI.

The chain is built from TRBV30 and TRBJ2-7; no firm D call. The CDR3 is 11 residues long. From germline, CDR1 is GTSNPN and CDR2 SVGIG (reference sequence). V lost 1 base and J lost 0, with 1 base in between. The CDR3 sequence: CAWSASYEQYF. The DNA of the CDR3 is TGTGCCTGGAGTGCCTCCTACGAGCAGTACTTC.

V and J are TRBV29-1 and TRBJ2-3; D call uncertain. The CDR3 is 15 residues long. V was pared by 7 bases and J by 1 base, with 18 bases between. CDR1 is SQVTM and CDR2 is ANQGSEA in the germline V gene. CDR3 protein: CSAMGGGPGTDTQYF. In DNA, the CDR3 is TGCAGCGCCATGGGTGGCGGTCCGGGCACAGATACGCAGTATTTT.

There are a few counts of this clone. V is TRBV6-6 and J is TRBJ2-1; D not certain. Trimming cost V 5 bases and J 2 bases, with 4 bases left between them. This CDR3 has 12 amino acids. In germline, CDR1 is MNHNY, CDR2 SVGAGI (reference sequence). The CDR3 coding sequence is TGTGCCAGCAGTGATACCTACAATGAGCAGTTCTTC. This gives the protein CASSDTYNEQFF.

Only a few counts were recorded for this clone. V and J are TRBV28 and TRBJ2-3; a possible D gene is TRBD2 (6 bases). V gave up 10 bases and J gave up 2 bases, with 13 bases separating them. Germline V gene data show CDR1 as MDHEN and CDR2 as SYDVKM. CDR3 length: 13 amino acids. The CDR3 coding sequence is TGTGCCAACCGGGACTCGACCACAGATACGCAGTATTTT. Its protein is CANRDSTTDTQYF. Filled out from reference TRBV28 and TRBJ2-3, the complete variable domain reads DVKVTQSSRYLVKRTGEKVFLECVQDMDHENMFWYRQDPGLGLRLIYFSYDVKMKEKGDIPEGYSVSREKKERFSLILESASTNQTSMYLCANRDSTTDTQYFGPGTRLTVL.

This chain uses TRBV5-6 with TRBJ2-3; 10 bases agree with TRBD2. This CDR3 comprises 15 residues. Germline CDR1 is SGHDT and CDR2 is YYEEEE. V lost 4 bases, J lost 7 bases, and 9 bases stayed unmatched. The CDR3 spells CASSKAGGPLNTQYF. In DNA, the CDR3 is TGTGCCAGCAGCAAAGCGGGGGGGCCTCTGAATACGCAGTATTTT.

With regard to this clone: Different DNA sequences within this sample yield the same CDR3. This chain uses TRBV15 with TRBJ1-5; the D is unclear. This CDR3 has 14 residues. Looked up from germline, CDR1 is LNHNV and CDR2 is YYDKDF (reference sequence). V lost 3 bases to trimming and J lost 0 bases, with 6 bases between them. DNA for the CDR3: TGTGCCACCAGCAGGGCTGGTAGCAATCAGCCCCAGCATTTT. Translation: CATSRAGSNQPQHF.

This clone has just a few counts. The V gene is TRBV30, the J gene TRBJ2-1; no definite D call. The ends were cut back, 2 bases at V and 4 bases at J, with 6 bases in the middle. This CDR3 comprises 12 residues. Germline loops: CDR1 GTSNPN, CDR2 SVGIG (reference sequence). The DNA for the CDR3 is TGTGCCTGGAGTACACCGTACAATGAGCAGTTCTTC. Its protein product is CAWSTPYNEQFF.

The rearrangement links TRBV15 to TRBJ1-2; no clear D. CDR1 is LNHNV and CDR2 is YYDKDF in the germline V gene (reference sequence). Trimming removed 0 bases at V and 7 bases at J, with 15 bases between. The CDR3 has 15 amino acids. The CDR3 loop is CATSRDNMAGGGYTF. CDR3 in DNA: TGTGCCACCAGCAGAGATAATATGGCAGGTGGTGGCTACACCTTC.

The CDR3 DNA follows: TGTGCCACCACCGAGGACAGGTTTAGTTCACCCCTCCACTTT. The encoded protein is CATTEDRFSSPLHF. The rearrangement joins TRBV19 to TRBJ1-6; 7 bases map to TRBD1. Trimming removed 10 bases from V and 9 bases from J; junction bases left unmatched: 12. Germline CDR1 LNHDA, CDR2 SQIVND (reference sequence). The CDR3 is made up of 14 amino acids.